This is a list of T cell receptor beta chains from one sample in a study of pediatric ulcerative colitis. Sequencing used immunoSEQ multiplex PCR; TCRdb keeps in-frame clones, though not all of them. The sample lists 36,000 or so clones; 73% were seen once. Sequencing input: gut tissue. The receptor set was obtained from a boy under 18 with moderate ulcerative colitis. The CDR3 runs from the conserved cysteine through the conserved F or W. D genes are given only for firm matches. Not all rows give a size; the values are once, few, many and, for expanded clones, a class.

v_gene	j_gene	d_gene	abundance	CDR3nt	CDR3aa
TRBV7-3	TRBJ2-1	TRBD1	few	TGTGCCAGCAGCTTACATCAGGGGGCGAATGAGCAGTTCTTC	CASSLHQGANEQFF
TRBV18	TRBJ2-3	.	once	TGTGCCAGCTCGAGTAGCACAGATACGCAGTATTTT	CASSSSTDTQYF
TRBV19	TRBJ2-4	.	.	TGTGCCAGTAGTGGAGGGAGTGGAACCAAAAACATTCAGTACTTC	CASSGGSGTKNIQYF
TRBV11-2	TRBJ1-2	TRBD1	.	TGTGCCAGCAGCTGGAAAAGCCCGACAGGGAAAGGCTACACCTTC	CASSWKSPTGKGYTF
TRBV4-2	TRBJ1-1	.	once	TGTGCCAGCAGCCATTCCTCCCAGGGACCTGAAGCTTTCTTT	CASSHSSQGPEAFF
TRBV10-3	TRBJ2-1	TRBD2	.	TGTGCCATCAGTGTAGGTGGACTAGCAGTTAATGAGCAGTTCTTC	CAISVGGLAVNEQFF
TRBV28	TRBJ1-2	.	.	TGTGCCAGCAGTTTGACAGGTTTAGTGCCGAACTATGGCTACACCTTC	CASSLTGLVPNYGYTF
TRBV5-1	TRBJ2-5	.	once	TGCGCCAGCAGCGATTTGGGCCTTGGTGCCCAAGAGACCCAGTACTTC	CASSDLGLGAQETQYF
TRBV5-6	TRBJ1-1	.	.	TGTGCCAGCAGCCGGGAGGAGGACACTGAAGCTTTCTTT	CASSREEDTEAFF
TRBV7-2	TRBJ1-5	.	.	TGTGCCAGCAGCTCGGGCAGGGAGGGGGTCAATCAGCCCCAGCATTTT	CASSSGREGVNQPQHF
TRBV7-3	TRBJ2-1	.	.	TGTGCCAGCAGCTTTGCCCCTGGGGGGAACTACAATGAGCAGTTCTTC	CASSFAPGGNYNEQFF
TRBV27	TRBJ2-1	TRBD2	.	TGTGCCAGCAGTTTATCGCGACTAGCGAATGAGCAGTTCTTC	CASSLSRLANEQFF
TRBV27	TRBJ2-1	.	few	TGTGCCAGCATTCCCGGGGGAAGCTCCTACAATGAGCAGTTCTTC	CASIPGGSSYNEQFF
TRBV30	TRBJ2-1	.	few	TGTGCCTGGAGTCATAGCGGAAGCTCCTACAATGAGCAGTTCTTC	CAWSHSGSSYNEQFF
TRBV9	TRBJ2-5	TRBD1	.	TGTGCCAGCAGCCCCCGTTGGCGGACAGGGGGCATCCAAGAGACCCAGTACTTC	CASSPRWRTGGIQETQYF
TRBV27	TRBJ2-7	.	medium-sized	TGTGCCAGCAGTTTAGGGGCGGGAGAGCAGTACTTC	CASSLGAGEQYF
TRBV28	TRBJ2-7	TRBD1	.	TGTGCCAGCAGTACCGGGACAGTTGGATACGAGCAGTACTTC	CASSTGTVGYEQYF
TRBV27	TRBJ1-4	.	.	TGTGCCAGCGCTTGCGGCCCAGGGCATGAAAAACTGTTTTTT	CASACGPGHEKLFF
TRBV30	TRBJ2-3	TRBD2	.	TGTGCCTGGAGTCCCGGGGAGCGGGAGGTCGGTACGCAGTATTTT	CAWSPGEREVGTQYF
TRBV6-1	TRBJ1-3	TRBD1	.	TGTGCCAGCAGTTTCTGGGACAGGGAGGGAAACACCATATATTTT	CASSFWDREGNTIYF
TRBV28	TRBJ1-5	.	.	TGTGCCAGCAGTTTCATAGGGTTAGAGCCCCAGCATTTT	CASSFIGLEPQHF
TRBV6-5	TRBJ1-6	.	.	TGTGCCAGCAGTGAGGTGTTCGGGTCACCCCTCCACTTT	CASSEVFGSPLHF